What follows is one T cell receptor (beta chain) and its context. Its antigen is not identified. With 60 Vbeta and 13 Jbeta primers, the PCR was carried out. Here immunoSEQ multiplex PCR was the method, and the copy in TCRdb shows in-frame clones only, minus some. The repertoire includes around 86,000 clones, around 80% of them detected once, and 3% sits in the top ten. This entry comes from a study of cytomegalovirus exposure and HLA in healthy donors. Whole-study findings and limits: Upon later analysis, HLA-associated TCR beta chains proved more clonally expanded than other, equally common chains. Common viral pathogens (according to a later analysis) appeared linked to several of the most significant clusters. The only immune exposure information that was available was CMV serostatus.

From germline, CDR1 is SGHNT and CDR2 YENEEA. V gave up 5 bases and J gave up 2 bases; unmatched junction bases: 16. The CDR3 extends over 18 amino acids. The J gene is TRBJ2-5, the V gene TRBV11-3, with 8 nucleotides matching TRBD2. The source is a man aged 45-65 years in good health and CMV-seropositive. The source material was PBMCs. In DNA, the CDR3 is TGTGCCAGCAGCCCCCGGGGGCGCGCCCGGGGGGGTCAAGAGACCCAGTACTTC. Protein sequence: CASSPRGRARGGQETQYF.